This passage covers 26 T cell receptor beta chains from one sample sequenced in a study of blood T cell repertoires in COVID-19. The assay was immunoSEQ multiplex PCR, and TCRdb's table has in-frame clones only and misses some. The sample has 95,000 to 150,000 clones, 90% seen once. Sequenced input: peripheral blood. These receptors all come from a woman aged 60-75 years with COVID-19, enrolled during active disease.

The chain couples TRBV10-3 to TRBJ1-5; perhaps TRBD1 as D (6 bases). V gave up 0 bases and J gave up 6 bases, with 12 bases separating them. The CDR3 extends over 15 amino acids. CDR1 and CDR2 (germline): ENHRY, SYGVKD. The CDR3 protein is CAISESTGRGQPQHF. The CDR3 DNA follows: TGTGCCATCAGTGAGTCTACAGGGAGGGGTCAGCCCCAGCATTTT.

DNA of the CDR3: TGTGCCAGCAGCGCTCTCCCAGGGGGCCTTAGCGGCACTGAAGCTTTCTTT. Its protein product is CASSALPGGLSGTEAFF. This rearrangement joins TRBV9 to TRBJ1-1, with TRBD1 matching over 8 bases. Trimming at V came to 3 bases and at J to 4 bases, leaving 14 bases not matched to a gene. The CDR3 sequence is 17 residues long. Germline V CDR1 and CDR2: SGDLS, YYNGEE.

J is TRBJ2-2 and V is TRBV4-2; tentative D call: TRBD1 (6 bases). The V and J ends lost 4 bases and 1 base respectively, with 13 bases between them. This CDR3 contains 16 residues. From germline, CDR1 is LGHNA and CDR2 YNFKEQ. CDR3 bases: TGTGCCAGCAGCCCCGAAGGCAGGGGGAACACCGGGGAGCTGTTTTTT. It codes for CASSPEGRGNTGELFF.

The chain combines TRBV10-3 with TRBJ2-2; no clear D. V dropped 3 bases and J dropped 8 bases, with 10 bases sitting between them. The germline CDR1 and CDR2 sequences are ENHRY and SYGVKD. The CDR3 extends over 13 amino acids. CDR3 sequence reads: CAISDLYFGELFF. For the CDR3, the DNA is TGTGCCATCAGTGATCTCTACTTTGGGGAGCTGTTTTTT.

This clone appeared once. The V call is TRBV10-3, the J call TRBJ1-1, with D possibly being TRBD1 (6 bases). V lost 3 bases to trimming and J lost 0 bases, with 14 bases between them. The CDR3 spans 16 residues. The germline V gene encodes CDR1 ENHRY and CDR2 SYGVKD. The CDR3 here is CAISDGRTEMNTEAFF. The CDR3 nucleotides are TGTGCCATCAGTGATGGTCGGACAGAAATGAACACTGAAGCTTTCTTT.

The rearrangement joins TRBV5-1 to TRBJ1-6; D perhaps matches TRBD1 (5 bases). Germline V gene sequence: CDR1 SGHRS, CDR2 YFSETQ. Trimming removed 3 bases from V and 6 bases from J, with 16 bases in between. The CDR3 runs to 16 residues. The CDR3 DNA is TGCGCCAGCAGCTCAAGTCCCGGACAAGCTAATTCACCCCTCCACTTT. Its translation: CASSSSPGQANSPLHF.

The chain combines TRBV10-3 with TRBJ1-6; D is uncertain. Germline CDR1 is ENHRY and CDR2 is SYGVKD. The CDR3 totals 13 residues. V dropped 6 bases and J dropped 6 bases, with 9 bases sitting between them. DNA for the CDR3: TGTGCCATCAGCGCCGAGATTAATTCACCCCTCCACTTT. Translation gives CAISAEINSPLHF.

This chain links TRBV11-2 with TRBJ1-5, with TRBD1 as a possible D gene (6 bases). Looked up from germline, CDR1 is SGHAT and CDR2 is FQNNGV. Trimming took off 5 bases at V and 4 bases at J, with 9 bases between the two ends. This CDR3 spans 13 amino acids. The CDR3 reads CASSPDRNQPQHF. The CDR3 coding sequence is TGTGCCAGCAGCCCAGACAGGAATCAGCCCCAGCATTTT.

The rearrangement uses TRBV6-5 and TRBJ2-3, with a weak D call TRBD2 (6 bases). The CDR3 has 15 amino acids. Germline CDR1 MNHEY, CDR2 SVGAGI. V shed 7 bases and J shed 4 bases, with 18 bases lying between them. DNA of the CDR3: TGTGCCAGCACTGGGACCCGCGGGGTCTCAGATACGCAGTATTTT. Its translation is CASTGTRGVSDTQYF.

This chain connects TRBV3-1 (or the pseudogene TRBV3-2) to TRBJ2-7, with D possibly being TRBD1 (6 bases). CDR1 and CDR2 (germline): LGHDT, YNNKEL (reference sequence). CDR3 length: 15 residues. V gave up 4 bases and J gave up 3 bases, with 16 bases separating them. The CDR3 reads CASSLTGQPNYEQYF. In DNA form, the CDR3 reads TGTGCCAGCAGCCTTACGGGACAACCTAACTACGAGCAGTACTTC.

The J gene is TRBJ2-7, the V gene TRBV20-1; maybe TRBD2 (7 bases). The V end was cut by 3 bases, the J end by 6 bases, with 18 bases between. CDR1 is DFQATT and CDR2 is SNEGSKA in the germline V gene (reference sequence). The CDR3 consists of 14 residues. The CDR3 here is CSASRGGRGLEQYF. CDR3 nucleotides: TGCAGTGCTAGTAGGGGGGGCCGAGGACTCGAGCAGTACTTC.

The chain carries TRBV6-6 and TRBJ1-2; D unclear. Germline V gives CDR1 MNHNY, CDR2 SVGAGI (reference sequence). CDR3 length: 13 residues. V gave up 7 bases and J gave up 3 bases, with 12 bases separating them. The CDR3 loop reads CASNLHGDYGYTF. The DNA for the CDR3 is TGTGCCAGCAACCTACATGGAGACTATGGCTACACCTTC.

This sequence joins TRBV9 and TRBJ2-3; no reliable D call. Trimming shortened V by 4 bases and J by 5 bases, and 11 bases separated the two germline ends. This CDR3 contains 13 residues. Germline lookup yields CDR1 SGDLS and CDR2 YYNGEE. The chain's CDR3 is CASSPTWRDTQYF. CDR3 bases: TGTGCCAGCAGCCCGACCTGGAGAGATACGCAGTATTTT.

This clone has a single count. For the CDR3, the DNA is TGTGCCAGCAGCTTAGCCCCGGGGGGTGATTACGAGCAGTACTTC. It is translated as CASSLAPGGDYEQYF. This chain connects TRBV7-2 to TRBJ2-7; 7 positions match TRBD2. The CDR3 is made up of 15 amino acids. Trimming removed 0 bases from V and 4 bases from J; junction bases left unmatched: 6. Germline V lookup: CDR1 SGHTA, CDR2 FQGNSA.

The CDR3 DNA reads as TGTGCCACCAGCGGACGACAGGGAGGCCGCACTGAAGCTTTCTTT. This gives the protein CATSGRQGGRTEAFF. The chain recombines TRBV15 with TRBJ1-1, with 7 bases identical to TRBD1. The CDR3 has 15 residues. After removal of 5 bases from V and 4 bases from J, the junction contained 10 bases not matched to a gene. Germline V lookup: CDR1 LNHNV, CDR2 YYDKDF (reference sequence).

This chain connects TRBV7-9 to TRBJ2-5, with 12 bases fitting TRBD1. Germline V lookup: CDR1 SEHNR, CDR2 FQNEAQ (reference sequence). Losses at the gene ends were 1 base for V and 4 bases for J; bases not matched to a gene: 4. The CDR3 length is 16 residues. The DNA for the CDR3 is TGTGCCAGCAGCTTAGGGGGACAGGGGGCGCGAGAGACCCAGTACTTC. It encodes CASSLGGQGARETQYF.

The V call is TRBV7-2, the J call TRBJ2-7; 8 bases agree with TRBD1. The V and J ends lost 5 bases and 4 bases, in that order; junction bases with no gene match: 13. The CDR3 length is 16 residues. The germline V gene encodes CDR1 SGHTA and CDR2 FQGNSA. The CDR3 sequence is CASSRSSRRGQYEQYF. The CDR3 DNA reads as TGTGCCAGCAGCAGGTCATCCCGCAGGGGGCAATACGAGCAGTACTTC.

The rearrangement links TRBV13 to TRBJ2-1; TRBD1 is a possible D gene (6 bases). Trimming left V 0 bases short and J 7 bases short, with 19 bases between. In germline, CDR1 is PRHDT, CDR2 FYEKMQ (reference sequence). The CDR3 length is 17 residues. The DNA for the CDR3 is TGTGCCAGCAGCTTAGGCTTCGGCAGGGGTAGTGTAAATGAGCAGTTCTTC. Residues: CASSLGFGRGSVNEQFF.

The CDR3 nucleotides are TGTGCCAGCAGCCCGGGACAGTTTAGCACAGATACGCAGTATTTT. This encodes CASSPGQFSTDTQYF. The J gene is TRBJ2-3, the V gene TRBV7-2, with TRBD1 identical over 7 bases. Germline values: CDR1 SGHTA, CDR2 FQGNSA. This CDR3 is built from 15 residues. The trim removed 5 bases at V and 0 bases at J, leaving 5 bases unmatched.

CDR3 coding DNA: TGCGCCAGCAGCTTGAGCGTGACCGGGGAGCTGTTTTTT. This encodes CASSLSVTGELFF. The J gene is TRBJ2-2, the V gene TRBV5-1; D is unclear. Trimming took off 1 base at V and 5 bases at J, with 6 bases between the two ends. This CDR3 spans 13 amino acids. Germline CDR1 is SGHRS and CDR2 is YFSETQ.

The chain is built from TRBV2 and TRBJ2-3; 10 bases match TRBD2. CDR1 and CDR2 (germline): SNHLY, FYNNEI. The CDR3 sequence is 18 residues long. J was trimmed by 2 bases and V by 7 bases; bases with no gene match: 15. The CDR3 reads CASMERAGGPINTDTQYF. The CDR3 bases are TGTGCCAGCATGGAGAGAGCGGGGGGGCCTATAAACACAGATACGCAGTATTTT.

CDR3 in amino acids: CASSLVGQGDTEAFF. CDR3 coding DNA: TGCGCCAGCAGCCTAGTGGGACAGGGGGACACTGAAGCTTTCTTT. This chain connects TRBV4-3 to TRBJ1-1, with 11 bases identical to TRBD1. The V segment lost 4 bases and the J segment 3 bases; nucleotides outside the gene matches: 4. Germline values: CDR1 LGHNA, CDR2 YSLEER. The CDR3 spans 15 residues.

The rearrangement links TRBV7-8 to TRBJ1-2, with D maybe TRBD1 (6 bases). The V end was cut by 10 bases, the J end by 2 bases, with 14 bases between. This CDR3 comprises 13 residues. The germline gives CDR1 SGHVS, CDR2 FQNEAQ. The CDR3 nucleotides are TGTGCCACTACACTCCAGGGGAACTATGGCTACACCTTC. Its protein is CATTLQGNYGYTF.

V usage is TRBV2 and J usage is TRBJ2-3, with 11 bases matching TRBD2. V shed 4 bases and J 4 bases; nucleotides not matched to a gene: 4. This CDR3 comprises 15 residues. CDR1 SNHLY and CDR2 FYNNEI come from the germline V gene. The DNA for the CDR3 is TGTGCCAGCAGTGGGCTAGCGGGGGGTGCAGATACGCAGTATTTT. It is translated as CASSGLAGGADTQYF.

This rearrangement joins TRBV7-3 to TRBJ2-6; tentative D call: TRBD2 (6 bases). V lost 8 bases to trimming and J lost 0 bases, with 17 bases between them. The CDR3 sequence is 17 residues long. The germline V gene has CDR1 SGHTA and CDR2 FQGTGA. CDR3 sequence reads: CASPRAGPSSGANVLTF. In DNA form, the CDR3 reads TGTGCCAGCCCCCGAGCGGGCCCGAGCTCTGGGGCCAACGTCCTGACTTTC.

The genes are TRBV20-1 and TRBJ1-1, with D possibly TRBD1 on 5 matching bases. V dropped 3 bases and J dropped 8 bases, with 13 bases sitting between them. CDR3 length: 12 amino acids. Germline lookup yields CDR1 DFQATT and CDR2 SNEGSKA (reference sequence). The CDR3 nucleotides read TGCAGTGCTAGTCAGACAGACGGAGAAGCTTTCTTT. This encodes CSASQTDGEAFF.